Presented here are 14 T cell receptor beta chains from one specimen sequenced in a study of shared clonotypes between healthy human individuals. Assay: immunoSEQ multiplex PCR; the TCRdb copy retains only in-frame clones and omits some. This table holds approximately 2.5 million clones, 90% to 95% found once. The source material was naive CD4+ T cells from PBMCs. Specified subset: CD45RA+ positively selected. These receptors were collected from a man aged 18 to 29 in good health. Some clones in this sample may be carry-over from other donors' samples.

The chain couples TRBV4-1 to TRBJ2-1; D is uncertain. Germline lookup yields CDR1 MGHRA and CDR2 YSYEKL. CDR3 length equals 14 residues. V lost 1 base, J lost 4 bases, and 8 bases lay in between. The CDR3 nucleotides are TGCGCCAGCAGCCAAGGGCACGGATACAATGAGCAGTTCTTC. Translation: CASSQGHGYNEQFF.

V and J are TRBV7-3 and TRBJ2-1; 10 bases align to TRBD1. This CDR3 comprises 16 residues. V was clipped by 5 bases and J by 2 bases; unmatched bases: 6. CDR1 is SGHTA, CDR2 FQGTGA, per germline. CDR3 protein: CASSIGQGGAYNEQFF. As DNA, the CDR3 is TGTGCCAGCAGCATAGGACAGGGGGGTGCCTACAATGAGCAGTTCTTC.

The CDR3 region has the DNA TGTGCCAGCCTAAAGGAAGGGACACCCTACGAGCAGTACTTC. This gives the protein CASLKEGTPYEQYF. The rearrangement links TRBV7-9 to TRBJ2-7; D perhaps matches TRBD1 (6 bases). Trimming stripped 8 bases from V and 2 bases from J, with 16 bases between. This CDR3 contains 14 residues. The germline gives CDR1 SEHNR, CDR2 FQNEAQ (reference sequence).

This sequence joins TRBV18 and TRBJ2-5, with D possibly TRBD1 on 5 matching bases. The CDR3 contains 17 residues. Germline assignment: CDR1 KGHSH and CDR2 LQKENI. The V and J ends lost 2 bases and 7 bases respectively, with 23 bases between them. CDR3 nucleotides: TGTGCCAGCTCACCAATTCTGACAGAGCAGGGAAGTGGGACCCAGTACTTC. Translation gives CASSPILTEQGSGTQYF.

The sample holds one count of this clone. Other DNA sequences in the same sample also yield this CDR3. The rearrangement joins TRBV28 to TRBJ1-5, with 11 positions matching TRBD1. CDR1 MDHEN and CDR2 SYDVKM come from the germline V gene. The length of the CDR3 is 15 residues. V lost 5 bases and J lost 7; bases outside the gene matches: 7. The CDR3 loop is CASSPGTGGFQPQHF. DNA for the CDR3: TGTGCCAGCAGTCCGGGGACAGGGGGGTTCCAGCCCCAGCATTTT.

The V and J genes are TRBV6-6 and TRBJ2-5; 10 bases map to TRBD1. Germline V gene lookup returns CDR1 MNHNY and CDR2 SVGAGI (reference sequence). V was pared by 0 bases and J by 4 bases, with 5 bases of the junction left unmatched. The CDR3 runs to 16 residues. CDR3 loop: CASSYSAGTGVETQYF. In DNA, the CDR3 is TGTGCCAGCAGTTACTCTGCCGGGACAGGGGTAGAGACCCAGTACTTC.

A word on this clone: The same CDR3 is also encoded by other DNA sequences in this sample. This chain links TRBV5-1 with TRBJ1-4, with TRBD1 identical over 11 bases. Trimming at V came to 4 bases and at J to 8 bases, leaving 4 bases not matched to a gene. CDR3 length: 14 residues. Per the germline V gene, CDR1 is SGHRS and CDR2 is YFSETQ. The chain's CDR3 is CASSVGQGGEKLFF. The CDR3, as DNA: TGCGCCAGCAGCGTGGGACAGGGGGGCGAAAAACTGTTTTTT.

Written as DNA, the CDR3 is TGTGCCAGCAGTGGTAGCGGGAGGACCCTAATTCCCGAGCAGTACTTC. This gives the protein CASSGSGRTLIPEQYF. This rearrangement joins TRBV28 to TRBJ2-7; 10 nucleotides align to TRBD2. The CDR3 is 16 residues long. Per germline, CDR1 MDHEN and CDR2 SYDVKM. V was clipped by 5 bases and J by 6 bases; unmatched bases: 13. The variable domain in full, completed from reference TRBV28 and TRBJ2-7, reads DVKVTQSSRYLVKRTGEKVFLECVQDMDHENMFWYRQDPGLGLRLIYFSYDVKMKEKGDIPEGYSVSREKKERFSLILESASTNQTSMYLCASSGSGRTLIPEQYFGPGTRLTVT.

The rearrangement links TRBV5-1 to TRBJ1-4; no definite D call. V gave up 2 bases and J gave up 7 bases, with 15 bases separating them. The length of the CDR3 is 15 residues. In germline, CDR1 is SGHRS, CDR2 YFSETQ. CDR3 sequence (DNA): TGCGCCAGCAGCTTCGACGGGAGAGGAGGTGAAAAACTGTTTTTT. Protein: CASSFDGRGGEKLFF.

This rearrangement joins TRBV11-1 to TRBJ2-3, with unresolved D. Germline V gene sequence: CDR1 SGHAT, CDR2 FQDESV (reference sequence). This CDR3 comprises 14 residues. V was trimmed by 5 bases and J by 10 bases, leaving 19 bases between them. The DNA for the CDR3 is TGTGCCAGCAGCGTGGTCTTTGGCGGCGGTGCGCAGTATTTT. It encodes CASSVVFGGGAQYF.

As to this clone: The same CDR3 arises from other DNA sequences in this sample as well. The chain employs TRBV5-1 and TRBJ2-1, with 9 bases aligning to TRBD2. V trimming: 0 bases; J trimming: 7 bases; junction bases outside the gene matches: 2. The CDR3 spans 14 residues. Germline CDR1 and CDR2: SGHRS and YFSETQ. The CDR3 DNA reads TGCGCCAGCAGCTTGGCTACTAGCGGGAATGAGCAGTTCTTC. The encoded protein is CASSLATSGNEQFF.

The chain joins TRBV19 to TRBJ1-5, with D hard to call. V was cut by 10 bases and J by 0 bases, with 16 bases left in between. Germline lookup yields CDR1 LNHDA and CDR2 SQIVND (reference sequence). The CDR3 totals 15 residues. In DNA, the CDR3 is TGTGCCACGAACGGGAGGACCCATAGCAATCAGCCCCAGCATTTT. The encoded protein is CATNGRTHSNQPQHF. The entire variable domain, with the rest obtained from reference TRBV19 and TRBJ1-5, is as follows: DGGITQSPKYLFRKEGQNVTLSCEQNLNHDAMYWYRQDPGQGLRLIYYSQIVNDFQKGDIAEGYSVSREKKESFPLTVTSAQKNPTAFYLCATNGRTHSNQPQHFGDGTRLSIL.

The chain has TRBV2 and TRBJ1-3, with D perhaps TRBD1 (6 bases). This CDR3 is 17 amino acids long. Germline assignment: CDR1 SNHLY and CDR2 FYNNEI. Trimming took off 10 bases at V and 0 bases at J, with 22 bases between the two ends. CDR3: CAIGAHRASSSGNTIYF. The CDR3 nucleotides read TGTGCCATCGGGGCACACAGGGCCTCCTCCTCTGGAAACACCATATATTTT.

The J gene is TRBJ2-1, the V gene TRBV10-3, with 13 bases identical to TRBD2. The CDR3 covers 18 residues. The J segment lost 1 base and the V segment lost 6 bases, leaving 9 bases of the junction unmatched. Per germline, CDR1 ENHRY and CDR2 SYGVKD. The CDR3 DNA reads TGTGCCATCAGCCAACCGGGACTAGCGGGAAATTCCTACAATGAGCAGTTCTTC. This translates into CAISQPGLAGNSYNEQFF.